Listed below are T cell receptor beta chains from one sample, sequenced in a study of CD8+CD57+ T cells in acquired aplastic anemia. One entry per CDR3 protein, called by TCRdb with MiXCR from the reads. The table has about 250,000 distinct CDR3 sequences, roughly half seen once. The sample consisted of sorted CD4+, CD8+, or CD8+CD57+ T cells (not recorded which) from PBMCs. Receptors were obtained from a human donor with aplastic anemia. CDR3s include the opening cysteine and the closing phenylalanine or tryptophan. The D gene is left open where the match is weak. The size entry is marked missing in some rows and otherwise reads once, few, many or a size class.

clone_size	v_call	d_call	j_call	cdr3_nt	cdr3_aa
.	TRBV5-4	TRBD1	TRBJ1-1	TGTGCCAGCAGCCCCGGGACAGGGCCCTCCGGTGAAGCTTTCTTT	CASSPGTGPSGEAFF
many	TRBV6-1	.	TRBJ2-5	TGTGCCAGCAGTGAACAGGGATGGGAAGAGACCCAGTACTTC	CASSEQGWEETQYF
.	TRBV7-8	TRBD1	TRBJ1-6	TGTGCCAGCAGCCCTAGGACAGGATCTAATTCACCCCTCCACTTT	CASSPRTGSNSPLHF
.	TRBV25-1	.	TRBJ2-3	TGTGCCAGCAGTGAACCGGGGCCAACAGATACGCAGTATTTT	CASSEPGPTDTQYF
many	TRBV7-9	.	TRBJ2-4	TGTGCCAGCAGCTTACTGACAGGCAAAAACATTCAGTACTTC	CASSLLTGKNIQYF
many	TRBV7-9	.	TRBJ2-1	TGTGCCAGCAGTAGAGGGCAGGGCTCCTACAATGAGCAGTTCTTC	CASSRGQGSYNEQFF
few	TRBV15	TRBD2	TRBJ2-1	TGTGCCACCAGCAGAGACGAAGGAGAAGGACTAGCGGGGGACAATGAGCAGTTCTTC	CATSRDEGEGLAGDNEQFF
.	TRBV5-6	TRBD1	TRBJ2-7	TGCGCCAGCAGCCCCAGGACAGGTAATAGGCACTACGAGCAGTACTTC	CASSPRTGNRHYEQYF
many	TRBV9	.	TRBJ2-2	TGTGCCAGCAGCGTTCTCCGGGACCCGGCCGGGGAGCTGTTTTTT	CASSVLRDPAGELFF
few	TRBV27	.	TRBJ1-5	TGTGCCAGCAGAAATAGCAATCAGCCCCAGCATTTT	CASRNSNQPQHF
few	TRBV7-8	TRBD1	TRBJ1-2	TGTGCCAGCAGCTTAGACCGGACAGGCCGCGGGGGCTACACCTTC	CASSLDRTGRGGYTF
.	TRBV15	.	TRBJ2-1	TGTGCCACCAGCAGCCGGGACCATTACAATGAGCAGTTCTTC	CATSSRDHYNEQFF
.	TRBV25-1	.	TRBJ1-4	TGTGCCAGCAGTCCAGGGGTGAGGACTAATGAAAAACTGTTTTTT	CASSPGVRTNEKLFF
many	TRBV10-1	.	TRBJ2-7	TGCGCCAGCAGTGAGTCGCCGGGAGAATTGTACGAGCAGTACTTC	CASSESPGELYEQYF
.	TRBV27	.	TRBJ2-1	TGTGCCAGCAGTTACCAGATGCCCCGGGACAATGAGCAGTTCTTC	CASSYQMPRDNEQFF
.	TRBV29-1	.	TRBJ1-1	TGCAGCGTTGAAGACAGGGATTCGGGGGACACTGAAGCTTTCTTT	CSVEDRDSGDTEAFF
.	TRBV24-1	.	TRBJ2-5	TGTGCCACCTCCGACGGCCAAGAGACCCAGTACTTC	CATSDGQETQYF
once	TRBV9	.	TRBJ2-3	TGTGCCAGCAGCGCTCCCAGATTGGTGGGGCTGAGGGATACGCAGTATTTT	CASSAPRLVGLRDTQYF
.	TRBV10-3	TRBD1	TRBJ1-5	TGTGCCTCGAATAATTGGGACAGGCAGCCCCAGCATTTT	CASNNWDRQPQHF
many	TRBV25-1	.	TRBJ2-1	TGTGCCAGCAGTGAATTAGTTGCGGTTAATGAGCAGTTCTTC	CASSELVAVNEQFF
many	TRBV9	.	TRBJ1-2	TGTGCCAGCAGCGTAGCCCCTTTGGACGAGGGGGGTGACTATGGCTACACCTTC	CASSVAPLDEGGDYGYTF
few	TRBV12-5	TRBD2	TRBJ2-1	TGTGCTAGTGGTTTGGTACTAGCGGGGGGCCTTAAGCAGTTCTTC	CASGLVLAGGLKQFF
many	TRBV6-6	.	TRBJ1-1	TGTGCCAGCAGGCTGGTGGACGGAGCTTTCTTT	CASRLVDGAFF
few	TRBV10-3	TRBD2	TRBJ2-5	TGTGCCATCGGTGATAGCGGGGCCAGGGAGACCCAGTACTTC	CAIGDSGARETQYF